The 17 T cell receptor beta chains listed next were all sequenced from one sample in a study of T cells after yellow fever vaccination. TCRdb reanalysed the 5' RACE reads using MiXCR and keeps one entry per CDR3 protein. The data hold roughly 140,000 distinct CDR3 sequences, with about 7.7% observed a single time. The specimen comprised CD4+ T cells sorted from PBMCs, sampled 5 days after the yellow fever booster vaccination. The receptors come from a man aged 25 to 40 who received the YFV17D yellow fever vaccine.

The sample holds many counts of this clonotype. This chain joins TRBV4-3 and TRBJ1-2, with TRBD1 matching over 7 bases. Per the germline V gene, CDR1 is LGHNA and CDR2 is YSLEER. CDR3 length equals 13 residues. V lost 0 bases and J lost 11; bases outside the gene matches: 6. CDR3 in DNA: TGCGCCAGCAGCCAAGATGGGACAGCCCATTACACCTTC. It yields the protein CASSQDGTAHYTF.

This clonotype was detected many times. This chain connects TRBV20-1 to TRBJ2-7; 16 bases are shared with TRBD2. Germline values: CDR1 DFQATT, CDR2 SNEGSKA (reference sequence). V shed 4 bases and J 3 bases; nucleotides not matched to a gene: 3. The CDR3 runs to 15 residues. CDR3 sequence: CSATGTSGRGYEQYF. In DNA, the CDR3 is TGCAGTGCTACCGGGACTAGCGGGAGGGGCTACGAGCAGTACTTC.

Ten or more counts support this clonotype. The CDR3 DNA follows: TGTGCCAGCAGCCCAGGACAGGGCCCCACCGGGGAGCTGTTTTTT. Translation gives CASSPGQGPTGELFF. V and J are TRBV11-2 and TRBJ2-2; TRBD1 matches 8 bases. The length of the CDR3 is 15 residues. J was trimmed by 4 bases and V by 5 bases; bases with no gene match: 6. Per the germline V gene, CDR1 is SGHAT and CDR2 is FQNNGV.

The gene calls are TRBV7-6 and TRBJ2-5; 11 bases line up with TRBD1. Trimming took 1 base from V and 6 from J; bases not matched to a gene: 10. This CDR3 is 17 amino acids long. CDR1 is SGHVS, CDR2 FNYEAQ, per germline. The CDR3 nucleotides read TGTGCCAGCAGCTTAGGGACCCCGGGACAGGGGGGACAGACCCAGTACTTC. Translating it yields CASSLGTPGQGGQTQYF.

On this clonotype itself: It may be a read error: a sequence one base away is much more abundant. The rearrangement joins TRBV24-1 to TRBJ2-3, with TRBD2 as a possible D gene (5 bases). Germline CDR1 and CDR2: KGHDR and SFDVKD. The CDR3 runs 10 residues. The CDR3 here is CGPRGDTQYF. In DNA, the CDR3 is TGTGGCCCACGGGGAGATACGCAGTATTTT.

This clonotype was picked up many times. The rearrangement uses TRBV5-1 and TRBJ2-4; D may be TRBD1 (6 bases). The CDR3 has 17 amino acids. Germline assignment: CDR1 SGHRS and CDR2 YFSETQ. V lost 7 bases and J 0 bases, leaving 20 bases between the germline ends. The CDR3, as DNA: TGCGCCAGCGATACCCCGACAGGCGGAACAGCCAAAAACATTCAGTACTTC. Its protein is CASDTPTGGTAKNIQYF. The variable domain in full, with the rest retrieved from reference TRBV5-1 and TRBJ2-4, is KAGVTQTPRYLIKTRGQQVTLSCSPISGHRSVSWYQQTPGQGLQFLFEYFSETQRNKGNFPGRFSGRQFSNSRSEMNVSTLELGDSALYLCASDTPTGGTAKNIQYFGAGTRLSVL.

Many counts were recorded for this clonotype. In nucleotides, the CDR3 is TGTGCCAGCAGCTCCATGAGAGTTCGGGAGCAGTACTTC. Translation gives CASSSMRVREQYF. The rearrangement links TRBV7-2 to TRBJ2-7; D gene unclear. V was trimmed by 4 bases and J by 7 bases, leaving 14 bases between them. CDR1 and CDR2 from the germline V gene are SGHTA and FQGNSA. This CDR3 has 13 residues.

This clonotype has ten or more counts. The V and J genes are TRBV6-1 and TRBJ2-7, with D unclear. The germline V gene has CDR1 MNHNS and CDR2 SASEGT. The V end lost 8 bases, the J end lost 2 bases, and 16 bases lay between the germline ends. This CDR3 is built from 14 residues. As DNA, the CDR3 is TGTGCCAGCGAGGTCCGGGTAGGACCCTACGAGCAGTACTTC. It translates to CASEVRVGPYEQYF.

In its sample, this clonotype was seen a few times. The chain recombines TRBV5-4 with TRBJ2-7; the D gene is possibly TRBD1 (5 bases). This CDR3 has 14 amino acids. CDR1 is SGHNT, CDR2 YYREEE, per germline (reference sequence). The germline V and J ends were trimmed by 7 bases and 2 bases, with 16 bases remaining between them. CDR3 coding DNA: TGTGCCAGCCAGAAGGACACCCTTGCCTACGAGCAGTACTTC. This codes for CASQKDTLAYEQYF.

This clonotype appeared many times. This chain connects TRBV24-1 to TRBJ2-2, with TRBD1 matching 8 bases. The CDR3 spans 15 residues. After removal of 4 bases from V and 8 bases from J, the junction contained 8 bases not matched to a gene. Germline V gene lookup returns CDR1 KGHDR and CDR2 SFDVKD. The CDR3 here is CATSDPGGAGGELFF. CDR3 coding DNA: TGTGCCACCAGTGACCCAGGGGGCGCAGGGGGGGAGCTGTTTTTT.

This clonotype was detected ten times or more. The chain links TRBV5-1 to TRBJ2-1; tentatively, D is TRBD2 (6 bases). Germline lookup yields CDR1 SGHRS and CDR2 YFSETQ. The CDR3 spans 16 residues. V lost 4 bases, J lost 3 bases, and 17 bases lay in between. CDR3 nucleotide sequence: TGCGCCAGCAGCCCGAATCCTAGCGCCGACTACAATGAGCAGTTCTTC. The encoded protein is CASSPNPSADYNEQFF.

This clonotype was seen ten or more times. This chain uses TRBV15 with TRBJ2-4; the match to TRBD1 covers 9 bases. J lost 5 bases, V lost 2 bases, and 4 bases had no gene match. The CDR3 covers 15 residues. The germline V gene has CDR1 LNHNV and CDR2 YYDKDF (reference sequence). CDR3 DNA: TGTGCCACCAGCAGACTTACAGGGGGCGAAAACATTCAGTACTTC. Its translation is CATSRLTGGENIQYF.

At least ten counts were recorded for this clonotype. This chain links TRBV6-6 with TRBJ2-2; D is possibly TRBD2 (5 bases). Germline V gives CDR1 MNHNY, CDR2 SVGAGI (reference sequence). The length of the CDR3 is 13 residues. The germline V and J ends were trimmed by 1 base and 6 bases, with 6 bases remaining between them. The CDR3: CASSYLRAGELFF. The CDR3 nucleotides are TGTGCCAGCAGTTACTTGCGGGCCGGGGAGCTGTTTTTT.

This clonotype was detected many times. The gene calls are TRBV20-1 and TRBJ2-3, with 11 bases matching TRBD2. The J segment lost 3 bases and the V segment lost 2 bases, leaving 7 bases of the junction unmatched. This CDR3 has 16 residues. Germline V gives CDR1 DFQATT, CDR2 SNEGSKA (reference sequence). CDR3 sequence (DNA): TGCAGTGCTAGACGGGTGGGACTAGCGGAAACAGATACGCAGTATTTT. The encoded protein is CSARRVGLAETDTQYF.

In its sample, this clonotype was seen a few times. The chain recombines TRBV9 with TRBJ2-1; D gene uncertain. The CDR3 covers 15 residues. Germline V lookup: CDR1 SGDLS, CDR2 YYNGEE. V was clipped by 0 bases and J by 4 bases, with 11 bases between them. Written as DNA, the CDR3 is TGTGCCAGCAGCGTAGCCGGGCAAGAATACAATGAGCAGTTCTTC. Its translation is CASSVAGQEYNEQFF.

This clonotype was picked up many times. The rearrangement joins TRBV29-1 to TRBJ2-5, with a possible D match to TRBD2 (5 bases). The CDR3 has 12 residues. Germline-derived CDR1 and CDR2 are SQVTM and ANQGSEA. With 1 base removed from V and 5 bases from J, the gap between germline ends came to 8 bases. CDR3 loop: CSVEGVAETQYF. The CDR3 DNA reads TGCAGCGTTGAAGGGGTAGCGGAGACCCAGTACTTC.

There are a few counts of this clonotype. J is TRBJ2-7 and V is TRBV5-4; the match to TRBD2 covers 8 bases. The CDR3 extends over 15 amino acids. V trimming: 0 bases; J trimming: 4 bases; junction bases outside the gene matches: 6. Germline CDR1 and CDR2: SGHNT and YYREEE (reference sequence). As DNA, the CDR3 is TGTGCCAGCAGCTTGGGGCGGGAGGCGGGGTACGAGCAGTACTTC. Amino acids: CASSLGREAGYEQYF.